The clone carrying this T cell receptor (beta chain) was seen a handful of times. Its target is unknown. This sample is part of a study of blood T cells in healthy people across ages. The study, taken as a whole, reports: When set beside aged donors, long-lived donors presented more naive CD4+ cells and higher diversity. Older age went with lower TCR beta diversity per million T cells, in a roughly linear way. No one knew whether donors had CMV, which possibly confounded expanded clonotype changes.

With a J-beta primer mix and a sample-barcoded 5' primer, a second PCR ran 7 to 11 cycles. TCRdb itself ran the 5' RACE reads through MiXCR, one entry per CDR3 protein. The sample gives 1 million or so distinct CDR3 sequences, less than 50% of which show up once; approximately 20% is in the top ten. Individuals who donated were healthy Caucasians from Russia aged roughly 6 to 100. The source material was blood. This TCR was sampled from a woman aged 55-70 years in good health.

CDR3 loop: CASSLTGVNNEQFF. In DNA, the CDR3 is TGTGCCAGCAGTTTGACAGGGGTTAACAATGAGCAGTTCTTC. The V call is TRBV12-3 or TRBV12-4, the J call TRBJ2-1; TRBD1 aligns across 8 bases. V trimming: 3 bases; J trimming: 5 bases; junction bases outside the gene matches: 3. The CDR3 is made up of 14 amino acids.